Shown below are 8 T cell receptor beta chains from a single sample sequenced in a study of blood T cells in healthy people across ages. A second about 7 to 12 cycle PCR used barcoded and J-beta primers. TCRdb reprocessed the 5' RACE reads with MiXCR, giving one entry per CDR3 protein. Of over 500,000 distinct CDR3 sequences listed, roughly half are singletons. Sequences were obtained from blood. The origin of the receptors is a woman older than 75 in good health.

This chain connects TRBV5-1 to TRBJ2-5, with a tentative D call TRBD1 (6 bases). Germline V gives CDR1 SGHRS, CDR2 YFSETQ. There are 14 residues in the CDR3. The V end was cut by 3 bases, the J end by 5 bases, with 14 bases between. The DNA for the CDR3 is TGCGCCAGCAGCTCCACAGGGCCCCCGGAGACCCAGTACTTC. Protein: CASSSTGPPETQYF.

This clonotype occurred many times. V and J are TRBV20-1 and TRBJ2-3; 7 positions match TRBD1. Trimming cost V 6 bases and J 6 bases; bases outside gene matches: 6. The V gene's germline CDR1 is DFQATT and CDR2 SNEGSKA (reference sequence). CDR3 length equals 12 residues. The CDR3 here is CSARTGSDTQYF. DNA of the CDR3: TGCAGTGCCCGGACAGGCAGCGATACGCAGTATTTT.

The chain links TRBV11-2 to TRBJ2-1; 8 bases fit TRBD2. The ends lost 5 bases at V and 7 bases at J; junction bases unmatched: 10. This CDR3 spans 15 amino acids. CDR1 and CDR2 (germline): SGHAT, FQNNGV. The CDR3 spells CASSPRSGSMNEQFF. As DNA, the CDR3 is TGTGCCAGCAGCCCGCGGAGCGGGAGCATGAATGAGCAGTTCTTC.

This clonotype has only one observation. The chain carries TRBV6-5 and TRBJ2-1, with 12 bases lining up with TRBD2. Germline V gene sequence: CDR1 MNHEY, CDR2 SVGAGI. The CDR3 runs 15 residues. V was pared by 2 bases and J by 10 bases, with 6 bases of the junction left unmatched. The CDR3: CASSYGASGRAEQFF. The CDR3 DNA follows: TGTGCCAGCAGTTACGGGGCTAGCGGGAGGGCGGAGCAGTTCTTC.

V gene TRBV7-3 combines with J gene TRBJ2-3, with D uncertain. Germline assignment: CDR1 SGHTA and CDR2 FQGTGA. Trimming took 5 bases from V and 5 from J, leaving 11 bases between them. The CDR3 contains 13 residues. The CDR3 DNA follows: TGTGCCAGCAGCCTGACCCCGGGAGATACGCAGTATTTT. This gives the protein CASSLTPGDTQYF.

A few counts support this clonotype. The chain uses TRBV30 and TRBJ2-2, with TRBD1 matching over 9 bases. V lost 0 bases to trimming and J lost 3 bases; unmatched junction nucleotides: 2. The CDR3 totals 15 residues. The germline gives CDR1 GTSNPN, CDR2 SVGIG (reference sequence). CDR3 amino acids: CAWSVRDRDTGELFF. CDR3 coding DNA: TGTGCCTGGAGTGTACGGGACAGGGACACCGGGGAGCTGTTTTTT.

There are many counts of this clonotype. The CDR3 bases are TGTGCCAGCACGTCCGGTCTCCAGCAGTTCTTC. Translation: CASTSGLQQFF. The chain joins TRBV28 to TRBJ2-1; D is ambiguous. From germline, CDR1 is MDHEN and CDR2 SYDVKM. This CDR3 has 11 residues. Between the trimmed V and J ends, which lost 7 bases and 11 bases, there was a span of 12 bases.

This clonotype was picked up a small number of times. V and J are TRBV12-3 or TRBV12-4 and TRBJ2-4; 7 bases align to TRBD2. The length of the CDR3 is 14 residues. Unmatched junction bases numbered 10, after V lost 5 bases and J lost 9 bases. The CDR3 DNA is TGTGCCAGCAGTGTGAACAGCCCGGGGGGCATTCAGTACTTC. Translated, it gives CASSVNSPGGIQYF.